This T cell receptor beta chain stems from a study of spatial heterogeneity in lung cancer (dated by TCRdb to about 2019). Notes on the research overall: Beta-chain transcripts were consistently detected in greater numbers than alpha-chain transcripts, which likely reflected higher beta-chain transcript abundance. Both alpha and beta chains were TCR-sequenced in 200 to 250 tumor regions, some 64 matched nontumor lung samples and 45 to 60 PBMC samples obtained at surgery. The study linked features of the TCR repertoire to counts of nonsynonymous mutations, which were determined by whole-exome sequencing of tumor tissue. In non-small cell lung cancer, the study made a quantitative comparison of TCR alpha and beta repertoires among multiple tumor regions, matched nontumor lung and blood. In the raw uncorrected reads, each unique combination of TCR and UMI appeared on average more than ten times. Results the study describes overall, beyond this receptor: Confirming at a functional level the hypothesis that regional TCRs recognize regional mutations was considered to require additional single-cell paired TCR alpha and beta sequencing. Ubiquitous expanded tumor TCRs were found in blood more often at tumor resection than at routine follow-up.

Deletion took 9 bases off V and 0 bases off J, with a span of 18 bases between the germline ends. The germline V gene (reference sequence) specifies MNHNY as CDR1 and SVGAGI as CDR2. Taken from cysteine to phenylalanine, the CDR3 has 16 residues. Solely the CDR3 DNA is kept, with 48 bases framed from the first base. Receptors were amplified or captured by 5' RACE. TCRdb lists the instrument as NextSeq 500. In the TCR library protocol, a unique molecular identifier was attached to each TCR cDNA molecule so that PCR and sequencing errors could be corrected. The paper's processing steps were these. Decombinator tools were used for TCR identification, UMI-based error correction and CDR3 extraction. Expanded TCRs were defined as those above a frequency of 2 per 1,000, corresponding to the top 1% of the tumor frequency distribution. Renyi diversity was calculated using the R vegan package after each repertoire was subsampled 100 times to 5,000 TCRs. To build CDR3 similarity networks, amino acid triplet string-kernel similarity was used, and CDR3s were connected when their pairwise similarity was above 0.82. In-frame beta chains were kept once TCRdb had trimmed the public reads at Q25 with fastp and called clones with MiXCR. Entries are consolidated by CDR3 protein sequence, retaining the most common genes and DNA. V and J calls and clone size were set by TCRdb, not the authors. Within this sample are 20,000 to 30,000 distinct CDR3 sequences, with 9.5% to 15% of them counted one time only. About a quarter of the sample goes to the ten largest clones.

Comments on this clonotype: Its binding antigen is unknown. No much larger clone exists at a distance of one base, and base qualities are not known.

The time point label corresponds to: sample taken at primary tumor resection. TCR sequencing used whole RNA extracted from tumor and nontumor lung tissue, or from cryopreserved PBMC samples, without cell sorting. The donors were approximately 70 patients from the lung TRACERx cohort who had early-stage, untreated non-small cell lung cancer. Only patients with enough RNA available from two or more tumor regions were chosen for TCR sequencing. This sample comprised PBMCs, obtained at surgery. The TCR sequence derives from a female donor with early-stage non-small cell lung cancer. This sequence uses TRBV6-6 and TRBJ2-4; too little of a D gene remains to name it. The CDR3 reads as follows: CASGRTEPLAKNIQYF. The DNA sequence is TGTGCCAGTGGAAGGACGGAGCCACTAGCCAAAAACATTCAGTACTTC.